This passage covers 5 T cell receptor beta chains from one sample sequenced in a study of shared clonotypes between healthy human individuals. Clones were sequenced by immunoSEQ multiplex PCR, and TCRdb holds only the in-frame ones, with some missing. The profile covers approximately 2.5 million clones, with approximately 94% appearing a single time and 0.36% taken by the ten largest. The sample was naive CD4+ T cells from PBMCs. Described subset: CD45RA+ positively selected. The receptors stem from a man younger than 35 in good health. Some clones in this sample may be carry-over from other donors' samples.

In this sample, this clone turned up once. The J gene is TRBJ2-1, the V gene TRBV5-8, with 7 bases matching TRBD2. Germline lookup yields CDR1 SGHTS and CDR2 YDEGEE. After removal of 6 bases from V and 8 bases from J, the junction contained 11 bases not matched to a gene. The CDR3 consists of 14 residues. The CDR3 loop reads CASIQGGFKDEQFF. The CDR3 DNA reads TGTGCCAGCATTCAGGGAGGGTTTAAGGATGAGCAGTTCTTC.

This rearrangement joins TRBV28 to TRBJ1-5; no reliable D call. The CDR3 totals 17 residues. Germline CDR1 and CDR2: MDHEN and SYDVKM. V gave up 3 bases and J gave up 0 bases, with 15 bases separating them. CDR3 in amino acids: CASSFRRTGNSNQPQHF. The CDR3 DNA reads TGTGCCAGCAGTTTCAGGAGGACCGGGAATAGCAATCAGCCCCAGCATTTT.

The chain employs TRBV11-2 and TRBJ2-3; 9 bases agree with TRBD2. J gave up 4 bases and V 5 bases, and 7 bases lay outside the gene matches. This CDR3 is built from 15 residues. Germline V gene data show CDR1 as SGHAT and CDR2 as FQNNGV. DNA of the CDR3: TGTGCCAGCAGCCCTGGACTAGCGATCCCAGATACGCAGTATTTT. This codes for CASSPGLAIPDTQYF. Complete variable domain (other parts from reference TRBV11-2 and TRBJ2-3): EAGVAQSPRYKIIEKRQSVAFWCNPISGHATLYWYQQILGQGPKLLIQFQNNGVVDDSQLPKDRFSAERLKGVDSTLKIQPAKLEDSAVYLCASSPGLAIPDTQYFGPGTRLTVL.

The chain couples TRBV7-8 to TRBJ2-7; 9 bases map to TRBD2. V lost 5 bases and J lost 3; bases outside the gene matches: 14. This CDR3 contains 17 residues. The germline V gene encodes CDR1 SGHVS and CDR2 FQNEAQ. The CDR3 DNA reads as TGTGCCAGCAGCCCGCGGGGCGGGAGGGCCCAAGGCTACGAGCAGTACTTC. It specifies CASSPRGGRAQGYEQYF.

The rearrangement links TRBV28 to TRBJ2-7; D remains unclear. Germline V gene data show CDR1 as MDHEN and CDR2 as SYDVKM. The CDR3 is 15 amino acids. With 1 base removed from V and 0 bases from J, the gap between germline ends came to 10 bases. CDR3 sequence (DNA): TGTGCCAGCAGTTTATCTTGGGGTACCTCCTACGAGCAGTACTTC. This gives the protein CASSLSWGTSYEQYF. Drawing the rest from reference TRBV28 and TRBJ2-7, the complete variable domain is DVKVTQSSRYLVKRTGEKVFLECVQDMDHENMFWYRQDPGLGLRLIYFSYDVKMKEKGDIPEGYSVSREKKERFSLILESASTNQTSMYLCASSLSWGTSYEQYFGPGTRLTVT.